This is a list of T cell receptor beta chains from one sample in a study of T cells in Graves' hyperthyroidism and ophthalmopathy. TCRdb called the multiplex PCR reads again in MiXCR, with one record for every CDR3 protein. The table has 300,000 to 450,000 distinct CDR3 sequences, around 25% seen once. Sequencing was carried out using blood. These receptors were taken from a man in his fifties with Graves' hyperthyroidism. CDR3s include the opening cysteine and the closing phenylalanine or tryptophan. Each record gives: D gene, J gene, V gene, clone size, CDR3 DNA, CDR3 protein. The D gene is left open where the match is weak. Not every row has a clone size; where given, it reads once, few, many or a size class.

D gene: .
J gene: TRBJ2-3
V gene: TRBV3-1
clone size: .
CDR3 DNA: TGTGCCAGCAGCCAAGATGGTAGCGGCACAGATACGCAGTATTTT
CDR3 protein: CASSQDGSGTDTQYF

D gene: .
J gene: TRBJ1-2
V gene: TRBV4-1
clone size: .
CDR3 DNA: TGCGCCAGCAGCCCTCCACCCGGGACAAACTATGGCTACACCTTC
CDR3 protein: CASSPPPGTNYGYTF

D gene: .
J gene: TRBJ2-6
V gene: TRBV7-2
clone size: few
CDR3 DNA: TGTGCCAGCAGCCCAGTGTTTAGGTCTGGGGCCAACGTCCTGACTTTC
CDR3 protein: CASSPVFRSGANVLTF

D gene: .
J gene: TRBJ1-2
V gene: TRBV7-9
clone size: .
CDR3 DNA: TGTGCCAGCGGAATAGGGGGGACCTATGGCTACACCTTC
CDR3 protein: CASGIGGTYGYTF

D gene: .
J gene: TRBJ1-1
V gene: TRBV7-2
clone size: few
CDR3 DNA: TGTGCCAGCAGCTTAGCTAGAGATTTGAACACTGAAGCTTTCTTT
CDR3 protein: CASSLARDLNTEAFF

D gene: TRBD2
J gene: TRBJ2-3
V gene: TRBV10-3
clone size: .
CDR3 DNA: TGTGCCATCAGCGGGACTAGCGGGAGGTTAGGAGATACGCAGTATTTT
CDR3 protein: CAISGTSGRLGDTQYF

D gene: TRBD2
J gene: TRBJ2-7
V gene: TRBV20-1
clone size: few
CDR3 DNA: TGCAGTGCTAGCCCGGGACTAGCGACTTTCTACGAGCAGTACTTC
CDR3 protein: CSASPGLATFYEQYF

D gene: .
J gene: TRBJ2-7
V gene: TRBV12-3/TRBV12-4
clone size: .
CDR3 DNA: TGTGCCAGCAGGCTTCTTCCGGGGCCGCCTAACGAGCAGTACTTC
CDR3 protein: CASRLLPGPPNEQYF

D gene: TRBD2
J gene: TRBJ2-5
V gene: TRBV5-1
clone size: once
CDR3 DNA: TGCGCCAGCAGCTTGGAGTTAGCGGGAGGGGGAGAGACCCCGTACTTC
CDR3 protein: CASSLELAGGGETPYF

D gene: TRBD1
J gene: TRBJ2-5
V gene: TRBV12-3/TRBV12-4
clone size: many
CDR3 DNA: TGTGCCAGCAGCCCACAGGGGGACGAGACCCAGTACTTC
CDR3 protein: CASSPQGDETQYF

D gene: .
J gene: TRBJ2-3
V gene: TRBV12-3/TRBV12-4
clone size: few
CDR3 DNA: TGTGCCAGCAGCCAACTAGTACTCACAGATACGCAGTATTTT
CDR3 protein: CASSQLVLTDTQYF

D gene: .
J gene: TRBJ1-1
V gene: TRBV5-1
clone size: many
CDR3 DNA: TGCGCCAGCAACCCCGATGGGAACACTGAAGCTTTCTTT
CDR3 protein: CASNPDGNTEAFF

D gene: .
J gene: TRBJ2-2
V gene: TRBV24-1
clone size: .
CDR3 DNA: TGTGCCACCAGAAAGGGGAACACCGGGGAGCTGTTTTTT
CDR3 protein: CATRKGNTGELFF

D gene: .
J gene: TRBJ2-1
V gene: TRBV3-1
clone size: once
CDR3 DNA: TGTGCCAGCAGCCAACGGTACAATGAGCAGTTCTTC
CDR3 protein: CASSQRYNEQFF

D gene: TRBD1
J gene: TRBJ2-3
V gene: TRBV6-1
clone size: many
CDR3 DNA: TGTGCCAGTCGACAGGGAATAGGCACAGATACGCAGTATTTT
CDR3 protein: CASRQGIGTDTQYF

D gene: TRBD2
J gene: TRBJ2-1
V gene: TRBV3-1
clone size: many
CDR3 DNA: TGTGCCAGCAGCCAGGGACTAGGGGACAATGAGCAGTTCTTC
CDR3 protein: CASSQGLGDNEQFF

D gene: TRBD2
J gene: TRBJ2-1
V gene: TRBV10-3
clone size: .
CDR3 DNA: TGTGCCTCCTGGGATAAGCGGGGTAGCTCCTACAATGAGCAGTTCTTC
CDR3 protein: CASWDKRGSSYNEQFF

D gene: .
J gene: TRBJ1-2
V gene: TRBV30
clone size: .
CDR3 DNA: TGTGCCTGGAGTGTACGAGGGAATGGCTACACCTTC
CDR3 protein: CAWSVRGNGYTF

D gene: .
J gene: TRBJ1-2
V gene: TRBV3-1
clone size: .
CDR3 DNA: TGTGCCAGCAGCCAACATGACAGAGAGAACTATGGCTACACCTTC
CDR3 protein: CASSQHDRENYGYTF

D gene: .
J gene: TRBJ2-2
V gene: TRBV5-1
clone size: few
CDR3 DNA: TGCGCCAGCAGCTTGGCCGGTCCCACCGCGAACACCGGGGAGCTGTTTTTT
CDR3 protein: CASSLAGPTANTGELFF

D gene: TRBD2
J gene: TRBJ2-3
V gene: TRBV4-2
clone size: few
CDR3 DNA: TGTGCCAGCAGCCAAGCGCTAGCGGCGCAGTATTTT
CDR3 protein: CASSQALAAQYF

D gene: .
J gene: TRBJ2-7
V gene: TRBV12-3/TRBV12-4
clone size: many
CDR3 DNA: TGTGCCAGCAGTCACCCGGGACACCGATCCGAGCAGTACTTC
CDR3 protein: CASSHPGHRSEQYF

D gene: .
J gene: TRBJ1-2
V gene: TRBV6-1
clone size: few
CDR3 DNA: TGTGCCAACGCGATCGGCAGGGAAGGCTATGGCTACACCTTC
CDR3 protein: CANAIGREGYGYTF

D gene: .
J gene: TRBJ1-2
V gene: TRBV7-6
clone size: few
CDR3 DNA: TGTGCCAGCAGCCAACAGGCCGCAGGCTATGGCTACACCTTC
CDR3 protein: CASSQQAAGYGYTF